This TCR beta chain was profiled in a study of low-dose radiotherapy and immunotherapy resistance in tumors. The CDR3 covers 17 residues. Trimming shortened V by 0 bases and J by 4 bases, and 18 bases separated the two germline ends. CDR1 and CDR2 from the germline V gene are LNHNV and YYDKDF (reference sequence). This clonotype has ten or more counts. The time point is: after trial treatment. As to treatment: LDRT plus nivolumab, ipilimumab, low-dose cyclophosphamide and aspirin (RACIN trial). Primers targeting TRAV and TRBV primed first-strand cDNA, covering alpha and beta chains. Over roughly 20 PCR cycles, TCRs were amplified from a constant-region primer and V-primer adapter. TCRdb fed the reads into MiXCR, producing one record per CDR3 protein. The data contain 40,000 or so distinct CDR3 sequences, about 20% of them singletons.

This chain connects TRBV15 to TRBJ1-2; unclear D gene. The starting material was PBMCs, obtained after low-dose radiotherapy plus immunotherapy. This receptor was taken from a female donor with ovarian cancer. The CDR3 region is CATSRDGKSHRAYGYTF. The CDR3 DNA is TGTGCCACCAGCAGAGATGGGAAGAGCCACCGGGCCTATGGCTACACCTTC.